This T cell receptor beta chain was sequenced during a study of B cell selection in AIRE deficiency. TCRdb's copy holds only in-frame clones and misses some; the assay was immunoSEQ multiplex PCR. The sample shows tens of thousands of clones, around 97% of them seen only once. CDR1 MGHDK and CDR2 SYGVNS come from the germline V gene. The CDR3 spans 15 residues. Trimming removed 5 bases from V and 4 bases from J, with 17 bases in between. The sorted conventional CD4 T cells were gated as CD4+CD127+. Material for sequencing was conventional CD4+ T cells sorted from PBMCs. This receptor was obtained from a human donor with AIRE deficiency. The chain combines TRBV25-1 with TRBJ2-5, with D tentatively TRBD2 (6 bases). CDR3 in amino acids: CASSSRALEGETQYF. CDR3 coding DNA: TGTGCCAGCAGTAGCCGAGCCCTGGAGGGAGAGACCCAGTACTTC.